This record covers a single T cell receptor beta chain. This specimen comes from a study of blood T cell repertoires in COVID-19. Study-wide background: PBMCs, B-cell-depleted T cells, or T cells provided the cDNA or gDNA that made up the material.

The CDR3 sequence is 15 residues long. The trim removed 0 bases at V and 4 bases at J, leaving 4 bases unmatched. Germline-derived CDR1 and CDR2 are SEHNR and FQNEAQ (reference sequence). Clones were sequenced by immunoSEQ multiplex PCR, and TCRdb holds only the in-frame ones, with some missing. The repertoire holds about 250,000 clones, with about nine tenths as singletons. Source material: peripheral blood. The V and J genes are TRBV7-9 and TRBJ1-2, with 8 bases matching TRBD1. This receptor was taken from a man aged 25 to 40 with COVID-19, enrolled during active disease. Here the CDR3 DNA reads TGTGCCAGCAGCTTAGCGTCAGGACAGGGCTATGGCTACACCTTC. Its protein product is CASSLASGQGYGYTF.